The 28 T cell receptor beta chains presented below share a single source sample, sequenced in a study of response to subunit inactivated influenza vaccine listed by TCRdb under 2018. The sample's time point, from its label and the paper: more than 40 days after influenza vaccine administration. Library preparation was by RT-PCR. Reads for this sample came from an Illumina HiSeq 2500. TCRdb took the public reads, trimmed them with fastp at Q25, ran MiXCR for clone calling and kept in-frame beta chains. Every CDR3 protein is listed once, alongside the most common genes and DNA of its rows. For this sample the table gives about 530,000 distinct CDR3 sequences, of which 13% were detected only once. Less than 15% of the sample rests with the top ten. Specimen: PBMCs from blood, collected roughly 6 weeks after vaccination. The receptors come from a man aged 50-60 years who received an inactivated influenza vaccine. Donor details come from another sample of the same person, matched by shared clones.

The rearrangement joins TRBV7-8 to TRBJ2-3, with 9 bases that match TRBD2. V shed 1 base and J 5 bases; nucleotides not matched to a gene: 10. The CDR3 is 17 amino acids. In germline, CDR1 is SGHVS, CDR2 FQNEAQ. DNA of the CDR3: TGTGCCAGCAGCTTAGGAAGAGGACTAGCGTTCTTAGATACGCAGTATTTT. This codes for CASSLGRGLAFLDTQYF.

This clonotype was observed at least ten times. This chain joins TRBV5-5 and TRBJ2-7; the D gene is possibly TRBD2 (5 bases). Germline V CDR1 and CDR2: SGHKS, YYEKEE (reference sequence). There are 13 residues in the CDR3. V lost 2 bases, J lost 6 bases, and 12 bases lay in between. As DNA, the CDR3 is TGTGCCAGCAGCTTACCCCCGGGATCCGAGCAGTACTTC. Its translation is CASSLPPGSEQYF. Full variable domain (missing parts from reference TRBV5-5 and TRBJ2-7): DAGVTQSPTHLIKTRGQQVTLRCSPISGHKSVSWYQQVLGQGPQFIFQYYEKEERGRGNFPDRFSARQFPNYSSELNVNALLLGDSALYLCASSLPPGSEQYFGPGTRLTVT.

The sample holds a few counts of this clonotype. The chain links TRBV28 to TRBJ2-7; no clear D gene. This CDR3 comprises 12 residues. Germline V gene sequence: CDR1 MDHEN, CDR2 SYDVKM. The V gene lost 5 bases and the J gene lost 4 bases, with 9 bases spanning the gap. CDR3 coding DNA: TGTGCCAGCAGTATAGGGAATTACGAGCAGTACTTC. Translating it yields CASSIGNYEQYF.

This clonotype occurred once. The V and J genes are TRBV9 and TRBJ1-6; 9 bases align to TRBD1. The germline gives CDR1 SGDLS, CDR2 YYNGEE. Losses at the gene ends were 3 bases for V and 10 bases for J; bases not matched to a gene: 5. This CDR3 region has 14 residues. The DNA of the CDR3 is TGTGCCAGCAGCGAACAGGGGGCTGGATCACCCCTCCACTTT. Translation gives CASSEQGAGSPLHF. Combining the CDR3 with reference TRBV9 and TRBJ1-6 gives the whole variable domain DSGVTQTPKHLITATGQRVTLRCSPRSGDLSVYWYQQSLDQGLQFLIQYYNGEERAKGNILERFSAQQFPDLHSELNLSSLELGDSALYFCASSEQGAGSPLHFGNGTRLTVT.

This clonotype came up a few times. The chain is built from TRBV7-8 and TRBJ1-5, with 7 bases matching TRBD1. V lost 1 base and J lost 1; bases outside the gene matches: 13. This CDR3 is 19 amino acids long. Germline V gene lookup returns CDR1 SGHVS and CDR2 FQNEAQ. The DNA for the CDR3 is TGTGCCAGCAGCTTAGGATTTACGGGGCCGACAGGGAGCAATCAGCCCCAGCATTTT. Translation: CASSLGFTGPTGSNQPQHF.

This chain joins TRBV7-9 and TRBJ2-6, with TRBD1 matching 7 bases. The germline V gene encodes CDR1 SEHNR and CDR2 FQNEAQ (reference sequence). V lost 11 bases, J lost 1 base, and 8 bases stayed unmatched. The CDR3 is made up of 15 amino acids. CDR3 DNA: TGTGCCGGAGAGGGGGCCCTATCTGGGGCCAACGTCCTGACTTTC. Its translation is CAGEGALSGANVLTF.

This clonotype was detected only a few times. This chain connects TRBV4-1 to TRBJ1-1, with unresolved D. CDR1 is MGHRA and CDR2 is YSYEKL in the germline V gene. The CDR3 length is 16 residues. V was shortened by 0 bases and J by 1 base, with 12 bases between the two germline ends. The CDR3 reads CASSQDPGQTNTEAFF. CDR3 coding DNA: TGCGCCAGCAGCCAAGATCCCGGTCAGACGAACACTGAAGCTTTCTTT.

Many counts were recorded for this clonotype. In DNA form, the CDR3 reads TGTGCCACCAGTGAAACTATCGAAAGCGGGAGCTACTACAATGAGCAGTTCTTC. The encoded protein is CATSETIESGSYYNEQFF. The chain joins TRBV24-1 to TRBJ2-1, with TRBD2 identical over 8 bases. This CDR3 spans 18 amino acids. Looked up from germline, CDR1 is KGHDR and CDR2 is SFDVKD. With 4 bases clipped from V and 3 bases from J, the junction kept 13 bases outside the gene matches.

The J gene is TRBJ2-3, the V gene TRBV20-1; 10 bases align to TRBD2. The CDR3 is made up of 16 amino acids. CDR1 and CDR2 (germline): DFQATT, SNEGSKA (reference sequence). J gave up 3 bases and V 3 bases, and 9 bases lay outside the gene matches. CDR3 coding DNA: TGCAGTGCTAGTTACCCTCGGGGACTAGCGACAGATACGCAGTATTTT. It codes for CSASYPRGLATDTQYF.

The rearrangement uses TRBV7-2 and TRBJ1-1; D is unresolved. This CDR3 is built from 14 residues. Trimming took 1 base from V and 0 from J, leaving 6 bases between them. Germline V gives CDR1 SGHTA, CDR2 FQGNSA. The CDR3 coding sequence is TGTGCCAGCAGCTTAGTTTGGCTGAACACTGAAGCTTTCTTT. It encodes CASSLVWLNTEAFF.

The table lists this clonotype with many counts. The chain is built from TRBV5-5 and TRBJ2-5, with TRBD1 identical over 8 bases. Germline V lookup: CDR1 SGHKS, CDR2 YYEKEE (reference sequence). Trimming removed 4 bases from V and 3 bases from J; junction bases left unmatched: 2. The CDR3 loop spans 13 amino acids. CDR3 sequence (DNA): TGTGCCAGCAGCCCGACAGGGGAAGAGACCCAGTACTTC. Its translation is CASSPTGEETQYF. Variable domain in full (rest from reference TRBV5-5 and TRBJ2-5): DAGVTQSPTHLIKTRGQQVTLRCSPISGHKSVSWYQQVLGQGPQFIFQYYEKEERGRGNFPDRFSARQFPNYSSELNVNALLLGDSALYLCASSPTGEETQYFGPGTRLLVL.

This clonotype was observed a few times. The chain uses TRBV2 and TRBJ2-3, with TRBD2 matching over 7 bases. V was pared by 7 bases and J by 2 bases, with 12 bases of the junction left unmatched. CDR3 length: 16 residues. Germline values: CDR1 SNHLY, CDR2 FYNNEI. The CDR3 protein is CASKGGERGYTDTQYF. CDR3 sequence (DNA): TGTGCCAGCAAAGGAGGCGAGCGGGGCTACACAGATACGCAGTATTTT.

In its sample, this clonotype was seen many times. The chain uses TRBV20-1 and TRBJ1-5; maybe TRBD1 (5 bases). The CDR3 consists of 13 residues. Trimming cost V 6 bases and J 7 bases, with 16 bases left between them. Germline lookup yields CDR1 DFQATT and CDR2 SNEGSKA (reference sequence). CDR3 amino acids: CSAETGRRQPQHF. CDR3 bases: TGCAGTGCGGAAACAGGCAGGCGGCAGCCCCAGCATTTT.

At least ten counts were recorded for this clonotype. The chain has TRBV12-3 or TRBV12-4 and TRBJ2-7; TRBD1 is a possible D gene (5 bases). The CDR3 has 14 amino acids. Trimming stripped 1 base from V and 6 bases from J, with 13 bases between. Written as DNA, the CDR3 is TGTGCCAGCAGTTTAGACAGGCCAAGGTCCGAGCAGTACTTC. Amino acids: CASSLDRPRSEQYF.

J is TRBJ2-5 and V is TRBV6-1, with 10 positions matching TRBD1. Trimming took 6 bases from V and 4 from J; bases not matched to a gene: 2. Germline V lookup: CDR1 MNHNS, CDR2 SASEGT. The CDR3 is 13 residues long. The CDR3, as DNA: TGTGCCAGCAGAGGGACAGGGGCAGAGACCCAGTACTTC. Encoded protein: CASRGTGAETQYF.

This clonotype was counted between two and nine times. The gene calls are TRBV20-1 and TRBJ2-3, with 11 bases matching TRBD2. Germline lookup yields CDR1 DFQATT and CDR2 SNEGSKA (reference sequence). This CDR3 spans 16 amino acids. V shed 0 bases and J 7 bases; nucleotides not matched to a gene: 9. DNA of the CDR3: TGCAGTGCTAGAGATCTCTTAGCGGGGGGGCCTCATACGCAGTATTTT. It encodes CSARDLLAGGPHTQYF.

The V gene is TRBV4-1, the J gene TRBJ2-6; perhaps TRBD2 as D (6 bases). This CDR3 spans 17 amino acids. Germline loops: CDR1 MGHRA, CDR2 YSYEKL. Trimming stripped 4 bases from V and 13 bases from J, with 26 bases between. Here the CDR3 DNA reads TGCGCCAGCAGCCCGTTGGACGGCGGGGCCTTTGGTAGAGTCCTGACTTTC. It is translated as CASSPLDGGAFGRVLTF.

This clonotype occurred a few times. CDR3 sequence: CATSDSGLADQETQYF. The CDR3 nucleotides are TGTGCCACCAGTGACTCGGGACTAGCGGACCAAGAGACCCAGTACTTC. The chain employs TRBV24-1 and TRBJ2-5; TRBD2 matches 11 bases. Per the germline V gene, CDR1 is KGHDR and CDR2 is SFDVKD. This CDR3 is built from 16 residues. V was clipped by 4 bases and J by 0 bases; unmatched bases: 3.

This chain joins TRBV28 and TRBJ1-1; maybe TRBD1 (6 bases). Germline values: CDR1 MDHEN, CDR2 SYDVKM. CDR3 length: 13 residues. V lost 6 bases to trimming and J lost 4 bases, with 12 bases between them. The CDR3 spells CASRTWGLTEAFF. For the CDR3, the DNA is TGTGCCAGCAGAACTTGGGGGCTCACTGAAGCTTTCTTT.

This clonotype occurred a few times. This rearrangement joins TRBV6-5 to TRBJ2-2, with D tentatively TRBD2 (6 bases). Germline CDR1 MNHEY, CDR2 SVGAGI. Trimming cost V 0 bases and J 5 bases, with 16 bases left between them. The CDR3 is 17 residues long. The DNA of the CDR3 is TGTGCCAGCAGTTACTCGAATTGGGGGGTTGGGACCGGGGAGCTGTTTTTT. This codes for CASSYSNWGVGTGELFF.

This clonotype has at least ten counts. The junction differs from germline at one of its ends, possibly a read error. The gene calls are TRBV11-2 and TRBJ2-1; the match to TRBD1 covers 7 bases. This CDR3 is built from 14 residues. The germline V gene encodes CDR1 SGHAT and CDR2 FQNNGV. CDR3 in amino acids: CASSRERLGTVTLF. The CDR3 DNA is TGTGCCAGCAGCCGCGAACGACTGGGGACAGTTACGCTCTTC.

This clonotype was observed a few times. The rearrangement joins TRBV5-6 to TRBJ1-5; D may be TRBD1 (6 bases). The CDR3 runs to 14 residues. Trimming removed 1 base from V and 3 bases from J, with 8 bases in between. Germline CDR1 is SGHDT and CDR2 is YYEEEE. The DNA for the CDR3 is TGTGCCAGCAGCTTGTTGGGGGCCAATCAGCCCCAGCATTTT. Translated: CASSLLGANQPQHF.

There are a few counts of this clonotype. This rearrangement joins TRBV10-3 to TRBJ1-1; D is uncertain. CDR3 size: 14 residues. Germline lookup yields CDR1 ENHRY and CDR2 SYGVKD. V gave up 3 bases and J gave up 1 base, with 9 bases separating them. The CDR3 coding sequence is TGTGCCATCAGTGATATGCTACAGAACACTGAAGCTTTCTTT. It is translated as CAISDMLQNTEAFF.

This clonotype was recorded at least ten times. The V gene is TRBV29-1, the J gene TRBJ1-2, with 10 bases that match TRBD1. This CDR3 region has 14 residues. Germline V gene sequence: CDR1 SQVTM, CDR2 ANQGSEA. V lost 0 bases and J lost 8; bases outside the gene matches: 6. CDR3 sequence (DNA): TGCAGCGTTGAAGACCGGGACAGGGGCCTAGGCTACACCTTC. Translating gives CSVEDRDRGLGYTF.

V and J are TRBV10-2 and TRBJ1-6; D uncertain. Germline V gives CDR1 WSHSY, CDR2 SAAADI. V was shortened by 3 bases and J by 9 bases, with 15 bases between the two germline ends. This CDR3 comprises 15 residues. CDR3 in amino acids: CASSERPEGISPLHF. CDR3 DNA: TGCGCCAGCAGTGAAAGGCCCGAAGGGATTTCACCCCTCCACTTT.

The chain couples TRBV5-5 to TRBJ2-2; 8 bases are shared with TRBD2. Germline CDR1 is SGHKS and CDR2 is YYEKEE (reference sequence). The length of the CDR3 is 15 residues. With 1 base clipped from V and 4 bases from J, the junction kept 3 bases outside the gene matches. The CDR3: CASSLFGGATGELFF. The DNA for the CDR3 is TGTGCCAGCAGCTTGTTCGGGGGGGCCACCGGGGAGCTGTTTTTT.

This clonotype appeared many times. V is TRBV5-1 and J is TRBJ1-4; TRBD1 is a possible D gene (6 bases). Germline CDR1 reads SGHRS; CDR2 reads YFSETQ. The CDR3 spans 16 residues. V lost 4 bases to trimming and J lost 1 base, with 14 bases between them. The CDR3 is CASSLQGMGTNEKLFF. CDR3 bases: TGCGCCAGCAGCCTACAGGGAATGGGAACTAATGAAAAACTGTTTTTT.

On this clonotype: One end of the junction varies from germline; a read error may be responsible. The chain uses TRBV12-3 or TRBV12-4 and TRBJ1-5; perhaps TRBD1 as D (5 bases). This CDR3 contains 18 residues. The CDR3 DNA follows: TGTGCCATCAGTTTAGCGCTGTTGTTTGAGGGGCATAATCAGCCCCAGCATTTT. Protein sequence: CAISLALLFEGHNQPQHF.